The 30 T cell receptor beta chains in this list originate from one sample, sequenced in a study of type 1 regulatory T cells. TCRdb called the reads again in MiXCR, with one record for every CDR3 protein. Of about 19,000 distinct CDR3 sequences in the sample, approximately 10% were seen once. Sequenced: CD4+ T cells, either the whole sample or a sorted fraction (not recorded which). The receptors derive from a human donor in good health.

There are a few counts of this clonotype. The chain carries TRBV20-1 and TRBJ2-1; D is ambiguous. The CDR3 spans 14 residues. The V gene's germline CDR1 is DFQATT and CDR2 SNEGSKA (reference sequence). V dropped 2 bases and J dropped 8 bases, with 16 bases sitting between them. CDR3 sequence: CSARPNGRNHEQFF. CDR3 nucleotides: TGCAGTGCTAGACCTAACGGCAGGAACCATGAGCAGTTCTTC.

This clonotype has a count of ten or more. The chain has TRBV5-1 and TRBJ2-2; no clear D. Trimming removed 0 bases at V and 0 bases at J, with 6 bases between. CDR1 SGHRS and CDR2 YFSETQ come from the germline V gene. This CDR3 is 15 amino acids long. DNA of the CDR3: TGCGCCAGCAGCTTGGAGGGCCCGAACACCGGGGAGCTGTTTTTT. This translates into CASSLEGPNTGELFF.

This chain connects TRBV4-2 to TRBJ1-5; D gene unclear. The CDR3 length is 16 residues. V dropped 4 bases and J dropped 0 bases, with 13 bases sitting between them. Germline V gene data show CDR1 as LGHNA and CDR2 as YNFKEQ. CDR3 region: CASSLSSLYSNQPQHF. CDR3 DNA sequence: TGTGCCAGCAGCCTGTCGTCCTTATATAGCAATCAGCCCCAGCATTTT.

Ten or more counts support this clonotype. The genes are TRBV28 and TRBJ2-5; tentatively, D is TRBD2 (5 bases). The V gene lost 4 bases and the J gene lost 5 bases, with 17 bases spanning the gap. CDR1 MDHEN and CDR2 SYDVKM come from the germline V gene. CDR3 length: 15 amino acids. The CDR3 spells CASSSGSRSLETQYF. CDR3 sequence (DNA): TGTGCCAGCAGTTCGGGAAGTAGGTCGTTGGAGACCCAGTACTTC.

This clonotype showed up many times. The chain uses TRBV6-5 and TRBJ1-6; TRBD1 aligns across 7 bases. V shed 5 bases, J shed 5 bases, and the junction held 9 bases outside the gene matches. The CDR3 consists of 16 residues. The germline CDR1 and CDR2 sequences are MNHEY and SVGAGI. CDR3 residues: CASSRTDRVNNSPLHF. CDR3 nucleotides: TGTGCCAGCAGTCGGACAGACAGGGTTAATAATTCACCCCTCCACTTT.

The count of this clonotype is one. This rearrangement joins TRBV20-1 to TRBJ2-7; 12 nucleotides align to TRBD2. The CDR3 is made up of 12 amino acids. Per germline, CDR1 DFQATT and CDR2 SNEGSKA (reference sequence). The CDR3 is CSGSTSGSEQYF. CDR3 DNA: TGCAGCGGTTCGACTAGCGGGAGCGAGCAGTACTTC.

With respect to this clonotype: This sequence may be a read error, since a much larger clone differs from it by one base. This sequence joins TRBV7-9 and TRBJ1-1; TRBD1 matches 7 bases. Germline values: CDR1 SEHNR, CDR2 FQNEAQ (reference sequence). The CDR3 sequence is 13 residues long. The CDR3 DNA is TGTGCCGGCAGCTTAGACAGGGATACTGAAGCTTTCTTT. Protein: CAGSLDRDTEAFF.

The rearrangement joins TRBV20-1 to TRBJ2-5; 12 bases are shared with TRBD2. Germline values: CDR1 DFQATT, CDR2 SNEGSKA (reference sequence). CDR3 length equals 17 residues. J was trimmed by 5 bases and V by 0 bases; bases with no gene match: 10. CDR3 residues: CSARDLAGGPLVETQYF. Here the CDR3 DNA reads TGCAGTGCTAGAGATCTAGCGGGAGGGCCATTGGTGGAGACCCAGTACTTC.

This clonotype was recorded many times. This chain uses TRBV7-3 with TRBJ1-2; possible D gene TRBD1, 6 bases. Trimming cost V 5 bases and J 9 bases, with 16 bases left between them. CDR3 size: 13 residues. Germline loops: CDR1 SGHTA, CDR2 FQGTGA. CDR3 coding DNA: TGTGCCAGCAGCGCCAACCCAGGGGAGAGCTACACCTTC. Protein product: CASSANPGESYTF.

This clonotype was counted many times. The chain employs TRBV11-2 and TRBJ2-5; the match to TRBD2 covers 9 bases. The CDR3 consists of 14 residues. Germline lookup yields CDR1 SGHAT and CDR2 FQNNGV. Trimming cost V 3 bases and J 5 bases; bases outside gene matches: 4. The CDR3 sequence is CASSLQTSGETQYF. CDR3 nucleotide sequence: TGTGCCAGCAGCTTGCAGACTAGCGGTGAGACCCAGTACTTC.

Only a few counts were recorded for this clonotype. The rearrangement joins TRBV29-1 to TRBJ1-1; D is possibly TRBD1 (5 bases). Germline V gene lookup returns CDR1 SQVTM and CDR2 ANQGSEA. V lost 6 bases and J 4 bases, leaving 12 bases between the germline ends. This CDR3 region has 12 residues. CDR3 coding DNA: TGCAGCGTATGGCGCGGGGGCACTGAAGCTTTCTTT. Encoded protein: CSVWRGGTEAFF.

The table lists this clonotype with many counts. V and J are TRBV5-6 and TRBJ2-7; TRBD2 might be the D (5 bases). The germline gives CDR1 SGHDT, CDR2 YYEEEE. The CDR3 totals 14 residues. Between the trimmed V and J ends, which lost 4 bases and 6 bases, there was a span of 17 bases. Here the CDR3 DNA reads TGTGCCAGCAGCCCGGGGTACGCTGGGTCCGAGCAGTACTTC. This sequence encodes CASSPGYAGSEQYF.

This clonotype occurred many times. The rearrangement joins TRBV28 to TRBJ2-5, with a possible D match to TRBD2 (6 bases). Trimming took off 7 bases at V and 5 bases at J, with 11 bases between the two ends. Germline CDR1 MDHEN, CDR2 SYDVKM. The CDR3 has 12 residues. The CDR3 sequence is CASKEGRETQYF. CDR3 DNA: TGTGCCAGCAAGGAGGGGAGGGAGACCCAGTACTTC.

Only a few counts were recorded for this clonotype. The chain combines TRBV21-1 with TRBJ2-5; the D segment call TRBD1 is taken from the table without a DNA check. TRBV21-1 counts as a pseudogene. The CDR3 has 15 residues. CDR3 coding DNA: TGTGCCAGCAGCGGCCGGGACAGGGGGCAAGAGACCCAGTACTTC. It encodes CASSGRDRGQETQYF.

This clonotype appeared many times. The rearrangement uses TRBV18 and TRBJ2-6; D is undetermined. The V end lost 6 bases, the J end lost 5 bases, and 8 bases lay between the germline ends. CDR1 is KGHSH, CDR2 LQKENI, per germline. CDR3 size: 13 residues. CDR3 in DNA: TGTGCCAGCTCGCCCGTCTGGGCCAACGTCCTGACTTTC. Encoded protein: CASSPVWANVLTF.

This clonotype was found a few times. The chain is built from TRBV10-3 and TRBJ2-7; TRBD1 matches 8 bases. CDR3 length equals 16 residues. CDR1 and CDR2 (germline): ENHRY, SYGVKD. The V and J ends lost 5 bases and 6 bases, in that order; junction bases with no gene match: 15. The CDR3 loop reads CAISTILGQGAREQYF. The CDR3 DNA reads TGTGCCATCAGTACAATCCTAGGGCAGGGGGCTCGCGAGCAGTACTTC.

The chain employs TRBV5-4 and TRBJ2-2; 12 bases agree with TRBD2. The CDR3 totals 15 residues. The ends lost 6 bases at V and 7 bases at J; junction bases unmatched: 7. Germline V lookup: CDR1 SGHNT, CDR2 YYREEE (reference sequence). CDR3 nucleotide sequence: TGTGCCAGCAACCTAGCGGGAGGGCCTATCGGGGAGCTGTTTTTT. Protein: CASNLAGGPIGELFF.

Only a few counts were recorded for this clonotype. DNA of the CDR3: TGTGCCAGCAGTTTTGACAGGGGGTCCTACGAGCAGTACTTC. Translated, it gives CASSFDRGSYEQYF. The chain joins TRBV27 to TRBJ2-7, with 9 bases that match TRBD1. V was pared by 3 bases and J by 1 base, with 1 base of the junction left unmatched. The V gene's germline CDR1 is MNHEY and CDR2 SMNVEV (reference sequence). This CDR3 is 14 amino acids long.

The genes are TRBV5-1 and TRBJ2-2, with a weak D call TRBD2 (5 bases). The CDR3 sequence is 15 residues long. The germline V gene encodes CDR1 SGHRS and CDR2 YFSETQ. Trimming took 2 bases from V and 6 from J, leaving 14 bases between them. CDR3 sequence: CASSLLGPGAGELFF. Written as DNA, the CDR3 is TGCGCCAGCAGCTTACTAGGTCCGGGTGCCGGGGAGCTGTTTTTT.

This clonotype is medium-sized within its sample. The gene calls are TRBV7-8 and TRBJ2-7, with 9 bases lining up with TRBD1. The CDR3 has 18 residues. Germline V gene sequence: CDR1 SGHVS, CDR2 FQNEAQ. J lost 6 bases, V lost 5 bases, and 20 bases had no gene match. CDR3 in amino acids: CASSKDGGAGTGRSEQYF. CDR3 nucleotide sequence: TGTGCCAGCAGCAAAGACGGGGGTGCCGGGACAGGGAGGTCCGAGCAGTACTTC.

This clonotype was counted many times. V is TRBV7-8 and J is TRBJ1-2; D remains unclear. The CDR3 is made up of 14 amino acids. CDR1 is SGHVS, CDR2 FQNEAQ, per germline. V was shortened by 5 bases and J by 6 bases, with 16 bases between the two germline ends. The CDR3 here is CASSATLHLDGYTF. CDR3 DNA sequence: TGTGCCAGCAGCGCAACACTTCATCTGGATGGCTACACCTTC.

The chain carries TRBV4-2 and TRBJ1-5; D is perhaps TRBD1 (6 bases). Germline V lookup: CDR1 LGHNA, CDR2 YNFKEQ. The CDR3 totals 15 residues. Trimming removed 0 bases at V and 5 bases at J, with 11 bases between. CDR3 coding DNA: TGTGCCAGCAGCCAAGATGGCAGGGGAGATCAGCCCCAGCATTTT. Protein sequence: CASSQDGRGDQPQHF.

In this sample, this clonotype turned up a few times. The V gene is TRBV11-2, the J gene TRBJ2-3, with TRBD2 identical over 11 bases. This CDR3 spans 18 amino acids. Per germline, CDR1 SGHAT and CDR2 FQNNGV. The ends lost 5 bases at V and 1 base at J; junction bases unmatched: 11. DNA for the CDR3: TGTGCCAGCAGCCTCAAACGCGCGGGACTAGCGGGCACAGATACGCAGTATTTT. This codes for CASSLKRAGLAGTDTQYF.

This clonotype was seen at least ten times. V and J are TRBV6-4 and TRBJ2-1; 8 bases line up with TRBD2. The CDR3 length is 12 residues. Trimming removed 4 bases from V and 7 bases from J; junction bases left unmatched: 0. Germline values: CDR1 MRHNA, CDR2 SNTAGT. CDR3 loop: CASSASGNEQFF. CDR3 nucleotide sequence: TGTGCCAGCAGTGCTAGCGGGAATGAGCAGTTCTTC.

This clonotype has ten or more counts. CDR3 bases: TGTGCCAGCAGTACCAGCTACGAGCAGTACTTC. Protein product: CASSTSYEQYF. The chain has TRBV12-3 or TRBV12-4 and TRBJ2-7; D gene ambiguous. The CDR3 spans 11 residues. With 5 bases removed from V and 3 bases from J, the gap between germline ends came to 5 bases.

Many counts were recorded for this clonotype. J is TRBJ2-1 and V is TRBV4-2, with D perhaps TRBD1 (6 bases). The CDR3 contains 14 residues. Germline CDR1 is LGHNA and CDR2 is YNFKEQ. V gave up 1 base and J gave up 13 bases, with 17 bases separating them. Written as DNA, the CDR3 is TGTGCCAGCAGCCAAGGCCTTGGGACACTCGAACAGTTCTTC. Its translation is CASSQGLGTLEQFF.

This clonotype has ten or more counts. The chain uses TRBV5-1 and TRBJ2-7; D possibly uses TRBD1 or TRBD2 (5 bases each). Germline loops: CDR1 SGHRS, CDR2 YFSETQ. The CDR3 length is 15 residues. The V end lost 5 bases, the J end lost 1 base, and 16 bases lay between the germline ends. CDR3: CASSFNRDGSYEQYF. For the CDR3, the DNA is TGCGCCAGCAGTTTCAACCGGGACGGTTCCTACGAGCAGTACTTC.

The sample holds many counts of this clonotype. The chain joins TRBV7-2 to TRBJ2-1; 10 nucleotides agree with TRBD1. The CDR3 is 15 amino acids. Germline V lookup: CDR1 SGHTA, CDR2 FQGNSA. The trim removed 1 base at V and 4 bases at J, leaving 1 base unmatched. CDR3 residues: CASSLGGQGYNEQFF. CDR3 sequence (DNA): TGTGCCAGCAGCTTAGGGGGACAGGGGTACAATGAGCAGTTCTTC.

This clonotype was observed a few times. The CDR3 nucleotides are TGTGCCAGCAGTTACGGCCAGGCTTATGGAAATGAGCAGTTCTTC. Translating it yields CASSYGQAYGNEQFF. The V call is TRBV6-6, the J call TRBJ2-1; D remains unclear. The CDR3 has 15 amino acids. Germline values: CDR1 MNHNY, CDR2 SVGAGI (reference sequence). Between the trimmed V and J ends, which lost 2 bases and 7 bases, there was a span of 15 bases.

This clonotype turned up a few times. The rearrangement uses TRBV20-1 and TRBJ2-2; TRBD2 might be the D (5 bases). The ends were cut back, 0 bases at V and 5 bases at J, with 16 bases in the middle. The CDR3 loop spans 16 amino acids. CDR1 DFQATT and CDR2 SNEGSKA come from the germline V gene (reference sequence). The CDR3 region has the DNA TGCAGTGCTAGAGAGACGGGCCTTCGGGGTACCGGGGAGCTGTTTTTT. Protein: CSARETGLRGTGELFF.